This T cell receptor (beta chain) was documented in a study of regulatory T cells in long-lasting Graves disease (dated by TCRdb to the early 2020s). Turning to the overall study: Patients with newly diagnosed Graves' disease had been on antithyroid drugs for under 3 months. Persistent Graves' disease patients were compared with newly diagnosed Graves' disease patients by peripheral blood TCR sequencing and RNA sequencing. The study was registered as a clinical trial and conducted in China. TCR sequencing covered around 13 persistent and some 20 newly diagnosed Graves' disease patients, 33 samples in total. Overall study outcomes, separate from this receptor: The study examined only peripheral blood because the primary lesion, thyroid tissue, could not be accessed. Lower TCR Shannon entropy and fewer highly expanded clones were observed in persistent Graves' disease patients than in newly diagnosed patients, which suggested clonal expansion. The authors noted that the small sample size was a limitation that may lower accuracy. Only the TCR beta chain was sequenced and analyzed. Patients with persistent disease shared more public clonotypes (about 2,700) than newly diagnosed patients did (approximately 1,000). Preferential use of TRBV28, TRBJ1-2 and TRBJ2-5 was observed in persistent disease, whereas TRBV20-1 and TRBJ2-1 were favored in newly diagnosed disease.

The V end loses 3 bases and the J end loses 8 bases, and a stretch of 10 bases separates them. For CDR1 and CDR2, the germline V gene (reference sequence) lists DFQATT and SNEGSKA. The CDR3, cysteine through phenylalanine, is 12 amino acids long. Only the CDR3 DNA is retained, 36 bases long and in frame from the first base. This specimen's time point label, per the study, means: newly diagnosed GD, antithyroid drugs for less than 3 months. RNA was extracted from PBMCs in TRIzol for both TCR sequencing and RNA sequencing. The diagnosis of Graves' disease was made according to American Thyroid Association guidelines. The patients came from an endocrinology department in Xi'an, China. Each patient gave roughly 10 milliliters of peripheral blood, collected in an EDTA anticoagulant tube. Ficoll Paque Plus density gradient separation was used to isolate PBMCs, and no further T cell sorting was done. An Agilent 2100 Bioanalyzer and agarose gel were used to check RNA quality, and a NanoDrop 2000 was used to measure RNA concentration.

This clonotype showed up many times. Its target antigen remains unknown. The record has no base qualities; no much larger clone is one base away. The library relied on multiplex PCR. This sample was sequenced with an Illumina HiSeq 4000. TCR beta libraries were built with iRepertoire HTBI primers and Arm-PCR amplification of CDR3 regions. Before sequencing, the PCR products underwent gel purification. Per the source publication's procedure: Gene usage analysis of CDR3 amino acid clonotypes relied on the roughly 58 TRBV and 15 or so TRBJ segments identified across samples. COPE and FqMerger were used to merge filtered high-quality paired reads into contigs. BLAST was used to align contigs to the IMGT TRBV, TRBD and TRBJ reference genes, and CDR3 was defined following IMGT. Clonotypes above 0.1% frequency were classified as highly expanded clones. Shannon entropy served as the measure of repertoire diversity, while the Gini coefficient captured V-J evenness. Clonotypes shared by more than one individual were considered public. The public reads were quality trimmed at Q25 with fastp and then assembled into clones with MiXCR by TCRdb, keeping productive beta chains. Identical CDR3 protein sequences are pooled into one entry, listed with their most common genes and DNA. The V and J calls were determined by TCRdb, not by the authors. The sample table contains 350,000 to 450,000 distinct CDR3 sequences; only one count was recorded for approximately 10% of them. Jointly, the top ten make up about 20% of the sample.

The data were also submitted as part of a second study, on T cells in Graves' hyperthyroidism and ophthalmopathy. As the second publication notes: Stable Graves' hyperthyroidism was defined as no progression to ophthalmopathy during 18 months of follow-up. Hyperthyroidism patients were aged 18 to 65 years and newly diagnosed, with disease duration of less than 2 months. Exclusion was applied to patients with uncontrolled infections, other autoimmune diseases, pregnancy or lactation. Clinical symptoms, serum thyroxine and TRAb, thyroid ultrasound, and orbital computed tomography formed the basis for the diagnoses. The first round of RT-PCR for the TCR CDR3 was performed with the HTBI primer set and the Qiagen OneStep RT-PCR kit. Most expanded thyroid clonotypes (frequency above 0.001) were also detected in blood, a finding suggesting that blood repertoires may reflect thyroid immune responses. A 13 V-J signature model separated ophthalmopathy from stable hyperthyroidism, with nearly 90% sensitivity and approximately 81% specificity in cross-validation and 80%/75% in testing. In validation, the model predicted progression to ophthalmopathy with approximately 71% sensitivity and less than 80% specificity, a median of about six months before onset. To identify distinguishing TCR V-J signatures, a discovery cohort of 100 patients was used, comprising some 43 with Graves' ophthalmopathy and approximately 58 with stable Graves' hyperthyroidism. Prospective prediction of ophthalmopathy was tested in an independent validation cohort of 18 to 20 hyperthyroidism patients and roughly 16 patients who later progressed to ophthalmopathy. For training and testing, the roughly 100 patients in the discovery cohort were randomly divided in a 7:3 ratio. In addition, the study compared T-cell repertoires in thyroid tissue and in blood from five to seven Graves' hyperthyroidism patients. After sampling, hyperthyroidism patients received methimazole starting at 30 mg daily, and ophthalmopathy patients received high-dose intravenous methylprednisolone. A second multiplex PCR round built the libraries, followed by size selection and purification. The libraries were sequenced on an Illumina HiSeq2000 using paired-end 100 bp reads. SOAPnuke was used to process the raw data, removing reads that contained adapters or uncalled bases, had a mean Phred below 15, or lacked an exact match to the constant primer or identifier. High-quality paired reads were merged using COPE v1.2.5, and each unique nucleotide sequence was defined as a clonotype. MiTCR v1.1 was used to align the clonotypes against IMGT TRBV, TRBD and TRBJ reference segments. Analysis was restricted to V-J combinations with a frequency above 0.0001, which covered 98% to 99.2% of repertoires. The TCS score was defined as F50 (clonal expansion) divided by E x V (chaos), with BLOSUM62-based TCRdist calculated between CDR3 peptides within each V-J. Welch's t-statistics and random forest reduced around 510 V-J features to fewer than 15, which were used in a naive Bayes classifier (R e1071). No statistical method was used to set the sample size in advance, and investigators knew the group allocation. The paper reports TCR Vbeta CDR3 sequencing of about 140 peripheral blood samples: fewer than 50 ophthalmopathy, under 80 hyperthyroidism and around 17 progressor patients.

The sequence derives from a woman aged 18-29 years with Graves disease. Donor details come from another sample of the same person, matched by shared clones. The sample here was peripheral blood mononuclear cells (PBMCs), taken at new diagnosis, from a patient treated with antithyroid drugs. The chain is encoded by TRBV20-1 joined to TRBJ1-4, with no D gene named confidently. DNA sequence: TGCAGTGCTAGCCGATCACGCGAAAAACTGTTTTTT. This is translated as CSASRSREKLFF.